This T cell receptor beta chain was sequenced for a study of T cells in Graves' hyperthyroidism and ophthalmopathy. Study-wide results and caveats: Using 13 V-J features, a model discriminated ophthalmopathy from stable hyperthyroidism. Also found in blood were most expanded thyroid clonotypes above 0.001.

CDR3 size: 15 residues. The germline CDR1 and CDR2 sequences are SGHTA and FQGTGA. V was clipped by 3 bases and J by 6 bases, with 15 bases between them. This clonotype was counted ten times or more. The antigen is not known. Graves' hyperthyroidism is called stable when ophthalmopathy does not progress within 18 months. TCR beta CDR3 regions were amplified from RNA transcripts. Carried out on the TCR CDR3, a first-round RT-PCR used the HTBI primer set. TCRdb re-derived calls from the multiplex PCR reads in MiXCR, one entry per CDR3 protein. The sample lists roughly 750,000 distinct CDR3 sequences; around 15% were seen once.

The specimen was blood. The clonotype comes from a man between 18 and 35 years old with Graves' hyperthyroidism. The J gene is TRBJ2-1, the V gene TRBV7-3, with a weak D call TRBD2 (6 bases). In DNA form, the CDR3 reads TGTGCCAGCAGCTTGGGGGGAGCTTTACGCAATGAGCAGTTCTTC. Its translation: CASSLGGALRNEQFF.